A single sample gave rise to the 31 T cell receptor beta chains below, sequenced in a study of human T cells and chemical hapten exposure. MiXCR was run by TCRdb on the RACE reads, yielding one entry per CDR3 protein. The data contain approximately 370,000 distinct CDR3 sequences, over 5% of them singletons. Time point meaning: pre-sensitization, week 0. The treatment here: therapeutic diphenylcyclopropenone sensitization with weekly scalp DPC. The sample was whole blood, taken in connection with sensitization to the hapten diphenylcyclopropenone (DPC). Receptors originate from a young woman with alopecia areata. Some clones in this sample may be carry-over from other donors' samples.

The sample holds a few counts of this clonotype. DNA of the CDR3: TGTGCCAGCAGCTTAGTGGCTAGCGGGGGCTACAATGAGCAGTTCTTC. Translating gives CASSLVASGGYNEQFF. The rearrangement joins TRBV7-2 to TRBJ2-1; 10 bases are a match to TRBD2. The germline V gene has CDR1 SGHTA and CDR2 FQGNSA. The CDR3 has 16 residues. After removal of 1 base from V and 3 bases from J, the junction contained 3 bases not matched to a gene. The complete variable domain, with remaining parts taken from reference TRBV7-2 and TRBJ2-1, reads GAGVSQSPSNKVTEKGKDVELRCDPISGHTALYWYRQSLGQGLEFLIYFQGNSAPDKSGLPSDRFSAERTGGSVSTLTIQRTQQEDSAVYLCASSLVASGGYNEQFFGPGTRLTVL.

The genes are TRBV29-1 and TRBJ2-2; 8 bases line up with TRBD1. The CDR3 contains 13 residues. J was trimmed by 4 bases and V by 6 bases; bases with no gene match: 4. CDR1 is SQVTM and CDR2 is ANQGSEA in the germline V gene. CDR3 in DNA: TGCAGCGTCGACAGGGGTACCACCGGGGAGCTGTTTTTT. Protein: CSVDRGTTGELFF.

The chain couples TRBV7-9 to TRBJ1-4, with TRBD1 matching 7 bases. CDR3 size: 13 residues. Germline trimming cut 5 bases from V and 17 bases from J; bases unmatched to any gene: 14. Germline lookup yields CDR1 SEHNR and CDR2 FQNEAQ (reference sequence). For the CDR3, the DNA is TGTGCCAGCAGCCCGGACAGGATCAACAAGTCTTTTTTT. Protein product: CASSPDRINKSFF.

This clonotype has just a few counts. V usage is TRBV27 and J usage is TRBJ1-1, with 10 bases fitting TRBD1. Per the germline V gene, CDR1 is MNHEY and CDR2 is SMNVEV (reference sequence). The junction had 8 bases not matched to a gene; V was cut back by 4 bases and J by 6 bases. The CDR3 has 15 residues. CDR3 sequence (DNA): TGTGCCAGCAGTTGGAGACAGGGGGCTCTAGCTGAAGCTTTCTTT. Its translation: CASSWRQGALAEAFF.

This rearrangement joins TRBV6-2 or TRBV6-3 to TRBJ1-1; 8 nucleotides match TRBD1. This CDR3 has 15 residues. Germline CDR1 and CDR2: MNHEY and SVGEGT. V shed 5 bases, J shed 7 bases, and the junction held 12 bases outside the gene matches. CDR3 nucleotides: TGTGCCAGCAGTGGACTGACAGGGGCCGGTATTGAAGCTTTCTTT. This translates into CASSGLTGAGIEAFF.

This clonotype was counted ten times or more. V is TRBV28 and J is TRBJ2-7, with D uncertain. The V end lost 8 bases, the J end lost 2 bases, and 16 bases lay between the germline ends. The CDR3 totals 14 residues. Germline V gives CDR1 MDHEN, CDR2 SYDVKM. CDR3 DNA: TGTGCCAGCGCAAGTGCGCCAAGTCCCTACGAGCAGTACTTC. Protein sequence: CASASAPSPYEQYF.

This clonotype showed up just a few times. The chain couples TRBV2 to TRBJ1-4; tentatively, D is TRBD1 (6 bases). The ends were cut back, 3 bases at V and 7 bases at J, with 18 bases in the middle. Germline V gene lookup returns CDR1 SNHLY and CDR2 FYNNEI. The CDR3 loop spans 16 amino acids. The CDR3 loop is CASSEVGTGMSEKLFF. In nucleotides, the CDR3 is TGTGCCAGCAGTGAGGTGGGCACAGGGATGAGTGAAAAACTGTTTTTT. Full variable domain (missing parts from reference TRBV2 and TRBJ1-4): EPEVTQTPSHQVTQMGQEVILRCVPISNHLYFYWYRQILGQKVEFLVSFYNNEISEKSEIFDDQFSVERPDGSNFTLKIRSTKLEDSAMYFCASSEVGTGMSEKLFFGSGTQLSVL.

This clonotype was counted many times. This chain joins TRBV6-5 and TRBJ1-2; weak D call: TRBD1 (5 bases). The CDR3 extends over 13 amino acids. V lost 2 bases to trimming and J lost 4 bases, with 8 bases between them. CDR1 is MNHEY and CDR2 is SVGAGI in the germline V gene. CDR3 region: CASSYDRSYGYTF. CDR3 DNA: TGTGCCAGCAGTTACGACAGAAGCTATGGCTACACCTTC.

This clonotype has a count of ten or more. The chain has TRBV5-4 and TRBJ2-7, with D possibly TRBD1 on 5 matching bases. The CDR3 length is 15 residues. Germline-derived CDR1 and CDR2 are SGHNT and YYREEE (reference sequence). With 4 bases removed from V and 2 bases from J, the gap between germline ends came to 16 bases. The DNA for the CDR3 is TGTGCCAGCAGCGCCAGGGCCACGAACCCCTACGAGCAGTACTTC. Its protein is CASSARATNPYEQYF.

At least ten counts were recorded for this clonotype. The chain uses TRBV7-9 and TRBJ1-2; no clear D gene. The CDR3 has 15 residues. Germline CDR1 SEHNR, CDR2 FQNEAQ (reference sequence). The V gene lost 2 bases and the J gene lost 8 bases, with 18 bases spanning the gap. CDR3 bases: TGTGCCAGCAGCTTATCCCCGGGAAGGTTGGGCGGCTACACCTTC. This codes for CASSLSPGRLGGYTF.

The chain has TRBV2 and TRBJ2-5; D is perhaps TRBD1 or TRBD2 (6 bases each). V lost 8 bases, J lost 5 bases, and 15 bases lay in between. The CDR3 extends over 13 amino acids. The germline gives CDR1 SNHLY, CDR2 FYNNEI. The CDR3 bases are TGTGCCAGCGCCGGGGGCGGACGGGAGACCCAGTACTTC. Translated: CASAGGGRETQYF.

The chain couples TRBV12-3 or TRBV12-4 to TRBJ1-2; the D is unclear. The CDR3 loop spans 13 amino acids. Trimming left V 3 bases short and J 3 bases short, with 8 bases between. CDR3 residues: CASSFVTDYGYTF. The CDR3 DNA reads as TGTGCCAGCAGTTTTGTTACAGACTATGGCTACACCTTC.

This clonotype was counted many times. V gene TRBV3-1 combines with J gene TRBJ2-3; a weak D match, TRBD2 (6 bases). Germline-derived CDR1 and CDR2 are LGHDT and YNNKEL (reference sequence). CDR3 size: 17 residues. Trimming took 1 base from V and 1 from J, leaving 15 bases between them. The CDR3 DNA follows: TGTGCCAGCAGCCAAGGGACCCCGGGGGATGGCACAGATACGCAGTATTTT. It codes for CASSQGTPGDGTDTQYF.

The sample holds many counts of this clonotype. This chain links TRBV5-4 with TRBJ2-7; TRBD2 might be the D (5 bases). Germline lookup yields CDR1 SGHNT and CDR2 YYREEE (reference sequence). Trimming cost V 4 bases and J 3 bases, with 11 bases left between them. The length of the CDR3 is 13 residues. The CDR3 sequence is CASSAGARYEQYF. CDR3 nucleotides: TGTGCCAGCAGCGCGGGTGCTCGCTACGAGCAGTACTTC. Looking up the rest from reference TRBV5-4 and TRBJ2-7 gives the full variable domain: ETGVTQSPTHLIKTRGQQVTLRCSSQSGHNTVSWYQQALGQGPQFIFQYYREEENGRGNFPPRFSGLQFPNYSSELNVNALELDDSALYLCASSAGARYEQYFGPGTRLTVT.

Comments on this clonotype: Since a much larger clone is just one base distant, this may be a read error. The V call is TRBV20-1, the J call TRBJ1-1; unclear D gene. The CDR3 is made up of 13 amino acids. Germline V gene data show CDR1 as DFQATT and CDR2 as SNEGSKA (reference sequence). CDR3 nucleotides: TGCAGTGCTAGAGGAGGGATGAACACTGTAGCTTTCTTT. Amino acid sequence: CSARGGMNTVAFF.

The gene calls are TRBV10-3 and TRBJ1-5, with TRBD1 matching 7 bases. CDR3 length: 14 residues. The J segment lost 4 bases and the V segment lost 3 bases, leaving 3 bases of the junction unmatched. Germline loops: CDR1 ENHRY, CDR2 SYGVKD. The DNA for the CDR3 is TGTGCCATCAGTGACCCACAGGGGAATCAGCCCCAGCATTTT. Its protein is CAISDPQGNQPQHF.

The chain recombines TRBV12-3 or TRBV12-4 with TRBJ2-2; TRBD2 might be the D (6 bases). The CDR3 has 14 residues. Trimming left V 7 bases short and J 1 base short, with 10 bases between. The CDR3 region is CASNPGGNTGELFF. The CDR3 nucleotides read TGTGCCAGCAATCCCGGGGGGAACACCGGGGAGCTGTTTTTT.

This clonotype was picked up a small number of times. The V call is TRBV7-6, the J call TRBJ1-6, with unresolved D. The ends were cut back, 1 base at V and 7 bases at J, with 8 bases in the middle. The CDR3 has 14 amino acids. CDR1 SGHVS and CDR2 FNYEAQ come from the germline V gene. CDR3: CASSLEVGNSPLHF. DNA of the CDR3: TGTGCCAGCAGCTTAGAAGTGGGAAATTCACCCCTCCACTTT.

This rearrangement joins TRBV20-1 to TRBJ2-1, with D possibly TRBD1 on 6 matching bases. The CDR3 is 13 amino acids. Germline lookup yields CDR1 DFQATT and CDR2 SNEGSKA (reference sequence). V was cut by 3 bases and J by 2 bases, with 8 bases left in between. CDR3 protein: CSARGAPYNEQFF. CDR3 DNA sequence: TGCAGTGCTAGGGGGGCGCCCTACAATGAGCAGTTCTTC.

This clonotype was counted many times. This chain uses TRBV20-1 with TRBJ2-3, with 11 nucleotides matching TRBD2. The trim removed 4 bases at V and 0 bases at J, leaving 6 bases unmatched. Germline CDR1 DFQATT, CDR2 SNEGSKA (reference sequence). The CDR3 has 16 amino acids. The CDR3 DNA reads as TGCAGTGCTACCATAGCGGGGGGGACTAGCACAGATACGCAGTATTTT. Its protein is CSATIAGGTSTDTQYF.

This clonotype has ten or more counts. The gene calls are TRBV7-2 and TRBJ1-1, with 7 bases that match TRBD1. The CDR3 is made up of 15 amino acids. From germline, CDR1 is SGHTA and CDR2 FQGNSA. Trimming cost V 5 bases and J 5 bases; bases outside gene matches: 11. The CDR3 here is CASSALTGRATEAFF. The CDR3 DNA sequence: TGTGCCAGCAGCGCATTGACAGGGCGAGCTACTGAAGCTTTCTTT.

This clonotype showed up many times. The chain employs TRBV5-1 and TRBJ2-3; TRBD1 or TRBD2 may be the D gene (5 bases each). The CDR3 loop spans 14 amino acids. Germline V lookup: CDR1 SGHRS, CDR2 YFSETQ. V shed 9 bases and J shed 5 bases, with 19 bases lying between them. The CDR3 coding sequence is TGCGCCATCCGAACCGGGGCAAAGCGAGATACGCAGTATTTT. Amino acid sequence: CAIRTGAKRDTQYF.

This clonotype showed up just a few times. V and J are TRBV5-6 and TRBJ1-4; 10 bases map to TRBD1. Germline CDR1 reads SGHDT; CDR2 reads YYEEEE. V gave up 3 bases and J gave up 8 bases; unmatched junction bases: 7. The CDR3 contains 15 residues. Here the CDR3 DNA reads TGTGCCAGCAGCTGGAGGGGACAGGGGAAGGAAAAACTGTTTTTT. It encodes CASSWRGQGKEKLFF.

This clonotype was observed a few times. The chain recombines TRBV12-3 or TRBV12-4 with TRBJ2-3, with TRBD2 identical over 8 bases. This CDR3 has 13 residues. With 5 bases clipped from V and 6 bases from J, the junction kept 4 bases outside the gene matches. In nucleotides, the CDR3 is TGTGCCAGCAGTCCCTCTAGCGGGGATACGCAGTATTTT. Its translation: CASSPSSGDTQYF.

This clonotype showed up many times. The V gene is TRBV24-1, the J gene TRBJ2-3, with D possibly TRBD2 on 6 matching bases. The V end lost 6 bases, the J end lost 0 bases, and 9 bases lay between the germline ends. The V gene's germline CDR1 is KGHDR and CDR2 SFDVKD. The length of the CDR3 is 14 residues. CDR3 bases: TGTGCCACCAGTTCGGGGGAGAGCACAGATACGCAGTATTTT. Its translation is CATSSGESTDTQYF.

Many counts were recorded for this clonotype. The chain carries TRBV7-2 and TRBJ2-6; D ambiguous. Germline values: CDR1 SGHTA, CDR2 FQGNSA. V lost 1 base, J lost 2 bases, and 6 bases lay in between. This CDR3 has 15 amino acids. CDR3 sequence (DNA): TGTGCCAGCAGCTTAGGGGGAACTGGGGCCAACGTCCTGACTTTC. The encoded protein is CASSLGGTGANVLTF.

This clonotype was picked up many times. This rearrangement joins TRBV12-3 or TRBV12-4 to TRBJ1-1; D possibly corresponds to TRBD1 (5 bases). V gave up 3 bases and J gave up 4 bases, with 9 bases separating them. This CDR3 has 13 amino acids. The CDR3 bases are TGTGCCAGCAGTTTCCGGGGGATCACTGAAGCTTTCTTT. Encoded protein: CASSFRGITEAFF.

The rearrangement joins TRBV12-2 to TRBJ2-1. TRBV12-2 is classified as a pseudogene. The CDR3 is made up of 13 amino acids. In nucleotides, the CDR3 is TGTGCAAGTCGCTGCCGGACCTACAATGAGCAGTTCTTC. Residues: CASRCRTYNEQFF.

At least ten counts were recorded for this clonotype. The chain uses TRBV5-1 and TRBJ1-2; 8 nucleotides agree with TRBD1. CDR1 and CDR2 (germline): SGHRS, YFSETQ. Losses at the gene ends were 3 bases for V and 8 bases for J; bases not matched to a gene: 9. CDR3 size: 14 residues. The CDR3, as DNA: TGCGCCAGCAGCTGGGGACAGGAATCGCAAGGCTACACCTTC. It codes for CASSWGQESQGYTF.

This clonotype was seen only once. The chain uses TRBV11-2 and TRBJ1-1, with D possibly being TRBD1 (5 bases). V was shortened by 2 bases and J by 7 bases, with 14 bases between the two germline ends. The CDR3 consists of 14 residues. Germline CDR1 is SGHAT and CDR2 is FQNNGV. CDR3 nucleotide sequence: TGTGCCAGCAGCTTATTGGCCCTTACAGGTGAAGCTTTCTTT. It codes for CASSLLALTGEAFF.

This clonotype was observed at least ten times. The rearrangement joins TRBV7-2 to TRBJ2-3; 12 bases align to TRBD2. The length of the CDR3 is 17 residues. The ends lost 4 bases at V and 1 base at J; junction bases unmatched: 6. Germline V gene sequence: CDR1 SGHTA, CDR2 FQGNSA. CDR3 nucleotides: TGTGCCAGCAGCTCCCGACTAGCGGGGGACCGCACAGATACGCAGTATTTT. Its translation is CASSSRLAGDRTDTQYF. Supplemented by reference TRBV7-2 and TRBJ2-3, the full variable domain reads GAGVSQSPSNKVTEKGKDVELRCDPISGHTALYWYRQSLGQGLEFLIYFQGNSAPDKSGLPSDRFSAERTGGSVSTLTIQRTQQEDSAVYLCASSSRLAGDRTDTQYFGPGTRLTVL.